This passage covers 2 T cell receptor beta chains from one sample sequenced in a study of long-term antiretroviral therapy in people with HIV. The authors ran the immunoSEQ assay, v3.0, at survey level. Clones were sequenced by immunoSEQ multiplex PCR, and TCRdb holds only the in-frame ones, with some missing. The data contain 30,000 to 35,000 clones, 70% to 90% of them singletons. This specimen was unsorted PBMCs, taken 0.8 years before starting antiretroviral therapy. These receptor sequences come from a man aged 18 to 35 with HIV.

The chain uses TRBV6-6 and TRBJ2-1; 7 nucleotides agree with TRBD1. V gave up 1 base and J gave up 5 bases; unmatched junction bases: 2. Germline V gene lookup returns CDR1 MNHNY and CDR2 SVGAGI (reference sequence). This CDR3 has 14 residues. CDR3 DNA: TGTGCCAGCAGTTACTACGGGACAGACAATGAGCAGTTCTTC. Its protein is CASSYYGTDNEQFF.

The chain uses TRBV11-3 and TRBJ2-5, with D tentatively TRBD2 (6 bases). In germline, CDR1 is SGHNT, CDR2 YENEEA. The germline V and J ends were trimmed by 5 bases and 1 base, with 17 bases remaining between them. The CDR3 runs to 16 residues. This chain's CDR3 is CASSRGGGGGQETQYF. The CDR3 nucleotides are TGTGCCAGCAGCCGGGGAGGTGGTGGGGGCCAAGAGACCCAGTACTTC. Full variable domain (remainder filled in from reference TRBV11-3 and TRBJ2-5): EAGVVQSPRYKIIEKKQPVAFWCNPISGHNTLYWYLQNLGQGPELLIRYENEEAVDDSQLPKDRFSAERLKGVDSTLKIQPAELGDSAVYLCASSRGGGGGQETQYFGPGTRLLVL.